A single sample gave rise to the 6 T cell receptor beta chains below, sequenced in a study of shared clonotypes between healthy human individuals. The assay was immunoSEQ multiplex PCR, and TCRdb's table has in-frame clones only and misses some. The sample has a few million clones, roughly 93% seen once; the top ten hold about 0.39%. Sequenced sample: naive CD4+ T cells from PBMCs. Noted subset: CD45RA+ positively selected. The source of these receptors is a man younger than 30 in good health. Some clones in this sample may be carry-over from other donors' samples.

This chain's CDR3 is CASTPGPGELFF. CDR3 in DNA: TGTGCCAGCACCCCAGGTCCAGGGGAGCTGTTTTTT. This chain joins TRBV21-1 and TRBJ2-2; TRBD1, the table's D call, was not compared with the DNA. TRBV21-1 counts as a pseudogene. CDR3 length equals 12 residues.

The J gene is TRBJ1-5, the V gene TRBV28; D remains ambiguous. The CDR3 runs 16 residues. Per the germline V gene, CDR1 is MDHEN and CDR2 is SYDVKM. Between the trimmed V and J ends, which lost 3 bases and 4 bases, there was a span of 16 bases. The DNA for the CDR3 is TGTGCCAGCAGTTTCGGCCGGGGAGGAGGAAATCAGCCCCAGCATTTT. This codes for CASSFGRGGGNQPQHF.

In this sample, this clone turned up a few times. This sequence joins TRBV5-4 and TRBJ1-2; tentatively, D is TRBD1 (5 bases). CDR3 length: 14 amino acids. CDR1 SGHNT and CDR2 YYREEE come from the germline V gene (reference sequence). V was cut by 3 bases and J by 4 bases, with 13 bases left in between. The CDR3 DNA follows: TGTGCCAGCAGCTGGGGACGGGAAACCTATGGCTACACCTTC. Translated: CASSWGRETYGYTF.

This chain connects TRBV4-2 to TRBJ2-3; 7 nucleotides agree with TRBD2. The CDR3 contains 15 residues. The germline V gene has CDR1 LGHNA and CDR2 YNFKEQ. After removal of 1 base from V and 10 bases from J, the junction contained 11 bases not matched to a gene. The CDR3 region has the DNA TGTGCCAGCAGCCAAGTTGGGCGGGAGCGAGGTGCGCAGTATTTT. This gives the protein CASSQVGRERGAQYF.

V is TRBV10-1 and J is TRBJ2-1; 9 nucleotides match TRBD2. The V gene's germline CDR1 is WNHNN and CDR2 SYGVQD (reference sequence). Trimming at V came to 2 bases and at J to 6 bases, leaving 5 bases not matched to a gene. The CDR3 has 15 amino acids. CDR3 in amino acids: CASSEKVAGVNEQFF. The CDR3 bases are TGCGCCAGCAGTGAGAAGGTAGCGGGAGTCAATGAGCAGTTCTTC.

The chain recombines TRBV5-1 with TRBJ2-7; tentative D call: TRBD1 (5 bases). Trimming took 0 bases from V and 3 from J, leaving 13 bases between them. This CDR3 is built from 15 residues. The V gene's germline CDR1 is SGHRS and CDR2 YFSETQ. Written as DNA, the CDR3 is TGCGCCAGCAGCTTGGGGACATCTCAGGGCTACGAGCAGTACTTC. Its translation is CASSLGTSQGYEQYF.